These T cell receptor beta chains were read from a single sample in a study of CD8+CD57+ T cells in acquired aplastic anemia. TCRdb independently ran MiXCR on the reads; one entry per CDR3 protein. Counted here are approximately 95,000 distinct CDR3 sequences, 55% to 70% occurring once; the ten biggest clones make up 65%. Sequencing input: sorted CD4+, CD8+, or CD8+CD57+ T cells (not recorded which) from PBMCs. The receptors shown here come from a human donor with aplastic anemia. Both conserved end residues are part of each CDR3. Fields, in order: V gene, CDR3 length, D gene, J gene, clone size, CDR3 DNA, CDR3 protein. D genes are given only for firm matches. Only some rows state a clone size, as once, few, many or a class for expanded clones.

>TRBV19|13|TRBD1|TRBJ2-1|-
TGTGCCAGTTTCGGGACAGAGTTCAATGAGCAGTTCTTC
CASFGTEFNEQFF
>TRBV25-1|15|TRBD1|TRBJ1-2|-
TGTGCCAGCAGTGAATATGCCGGGACAGGGCGCGGCTACACCTTC
CASSEYAGTGRGYTF
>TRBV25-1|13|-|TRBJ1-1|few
TGTGCCAGCAGGGGCAGCTTGAACACTGAAGCTTTCTTT
CASRGSLNTEAFF
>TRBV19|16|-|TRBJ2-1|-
TGTGCCAGTAGTATAGATCATGCGGGGCGAGGATTTGGGGAGTTCTTC
CASSIDHAGRGFGEFF
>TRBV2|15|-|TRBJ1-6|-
TGTGCCAGCGGACGGGGGTCGAGCTATAATTCACCCCTCCACTTT
CASGRGSSYNSPLHF
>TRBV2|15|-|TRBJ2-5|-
TGTGCCAGCAGTGAAGCCCCAAAGGCCGGGGAGACCCAGTACTTC
CASSEAPKAGETQYF
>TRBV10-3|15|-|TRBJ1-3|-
TGTGCCATCAGTGGGGGCCAGGGCTCTGGAAACACCATATATTTT
CAISGGQGSGNTIYF
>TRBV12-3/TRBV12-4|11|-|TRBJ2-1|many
TGTGCCAGCGGTTCTGCGGGTGAGCAGTTCTTC
CASGSAGEQFF
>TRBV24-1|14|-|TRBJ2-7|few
TGTGCCACCCAAGCGGCTGGGGTCTCCTACGAGCAGTACTTC
CATQAAGVSYEQYF
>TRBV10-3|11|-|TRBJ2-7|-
TGTGCCATCGGAGCAGGGTACGAGCAGTACTTC
CAIGAGYEQYF
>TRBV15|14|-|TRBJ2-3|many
TGTGCCACCAGCAGCGGGGGCCGCACAGATACGCAGTATTTT
CATSSGGRTDTQYF
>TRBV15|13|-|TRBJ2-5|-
TGTGCCACCCGCCATCGGGGCGTGGAGACCCAGTACTTC
CATRHRGVETQYF
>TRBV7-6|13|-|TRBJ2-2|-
TGTGCCAGCAGCCCGAGTCCCACCGGGGAGCTGTTTTTT
CASSPSPTGELFF
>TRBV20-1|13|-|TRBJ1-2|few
TGCAGTGCTGAGCAGGGGCTAGGCTATGGCTACACCTTC
CSAEQGLGYGYTF
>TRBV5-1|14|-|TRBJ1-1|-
TGCGCCAGCAGCTTGACCGATCCGAACACTGAAGCTTTCTTT
CASSLTDPNTEAFF
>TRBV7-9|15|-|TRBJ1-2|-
TGTGCCAGCAGCTTAGCGGGCAGAGCTAACTATGGCTACACCTTC
CASSLAGRANYGYTF
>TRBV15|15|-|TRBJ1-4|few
TGTGCCACCAGCAACCAGCTTGCAACTAATGAAAAACTGTTTTTT
CATSNQLATNEKLFF
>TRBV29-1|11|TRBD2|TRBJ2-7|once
TGCAGCGTTGGGCGGGAGCACGAGCAGTACTTC
CSVGREHEQYF
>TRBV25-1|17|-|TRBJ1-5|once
TGTGCCAGCTCCCCCCCGGACGGGACCGGAGCGAATCAGCCCCAGCATTTT
CASSPPDGTGANQPQHF
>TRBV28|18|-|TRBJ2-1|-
TGTGCCAGCAGTTTATGGGGGATCTTTGAAGGGATATACAATGAGCAGTTCTTC
CASSLWGIFEGIYNEQFF
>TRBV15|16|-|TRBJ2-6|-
TGTGCCACCAGCAGAGATAGTTCCGCCGGGGCCAACGTCCTGACTTTC
CATSRDSSAGANVLTF
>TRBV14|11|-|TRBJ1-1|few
TGTGCCAGCAGCCAAGGACGTGAAGCTTTCTTT
CASSQGREAFF
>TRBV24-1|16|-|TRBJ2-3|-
TGTGCCACCAGTGATCAAAGGGGGGGTAGCACAGATACGCAGTATTTT
CATSDQRGGSTDTQYF
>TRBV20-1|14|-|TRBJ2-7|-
TGCAGTGCCTCAGGGGCCCTAGGGATACACGAGCAGTACTTC
CSASGALGIHEQYF
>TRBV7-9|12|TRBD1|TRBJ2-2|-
TGTGCCAGCAGCCCGAGGACAGGAGAGCTGTTTTTT
CASSPRTGELFF
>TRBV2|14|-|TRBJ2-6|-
TGTGCCAGCCAGATAGTGACTGGGGCCAACGTCCTGACTTTC
CASQIVTGANVLTF
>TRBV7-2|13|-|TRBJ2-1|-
TGTGCCAGCAGCCCTACCAACAACAATGAGCAGTTCTTC
CASSPTNNNEQFF
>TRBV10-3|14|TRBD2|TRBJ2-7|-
TGTGCCATCAGCGGGACTAGCGGGACGCTGGAGCAGTACTTC
CAISGTSGTLEQYF
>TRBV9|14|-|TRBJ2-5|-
TGTGCCAGCAGCGTAGGGGGGACCGGAGAGACCCAGTACTTC
CASSVGGTGETQYF
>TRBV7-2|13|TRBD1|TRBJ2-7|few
TGTGCCAGCAGCTTTGACAGGGAACGGGAGCAGTACTTC
CASSFDREREQYF
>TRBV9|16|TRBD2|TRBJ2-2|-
TGTGCCAGCGCCCAACGGGGGGAGGGCCGCGCCGGGGAGCTGTTTTTT
CASAQRGEGRAGELFF
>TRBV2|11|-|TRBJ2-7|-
TGTGCCAGCAGCGTTTCGGAGCGGCAGTACTTC
CASSVSERQYF
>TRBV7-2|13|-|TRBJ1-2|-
TGTGCCAGCAGGCCGACAGGCCACTATGGCTACACCTTC
CASRPTGHYGYTF
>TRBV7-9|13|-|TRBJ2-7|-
TGTGCCAGCAGTTTGATTCTGGGGGACGAGCAGTACTTC
CASSLILGDEQYF
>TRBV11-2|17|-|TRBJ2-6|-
TGTGCCAGCAGCTTAGAGGCAGGGCTTACGGGGGCCAACGTCCTGACTTTC
CASSLEAGLTGANVLTF
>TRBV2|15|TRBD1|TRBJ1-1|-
TGTGCCAGCAGTGATTGGACAGGGAGAGGGACTGAAGCTTTCTTT
CASSDWTGRGTEAFF
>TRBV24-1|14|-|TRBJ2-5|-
TGTGCCACCAGGGATAGCAGTGGTATGGGAGAGCAGTACTTC
CATRDSSGMGEQYF
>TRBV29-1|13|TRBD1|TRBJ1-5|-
TGCAGCGTTGGGACAGGCGTCAATCAGCCCCAGCATTTT
CSVGTGVNQPQHF